The entry below gives a single T cell receptor beta chain sequence along with its context. The antigen is undetermined. The data were produced by immunoSEQ multiplex PCR, yet TCRdb's version contains in-frame clones alone and is incomplete. The sample contains 95,000 to 150,000 clones, around 80% of which appear only once. Between the trimmed V and J ends, which lost 6 bases and 2 bases, there was a span of 8 bases. Looked up from germline, CDR1 is KGHSH and CDR2 is LQKENI. The CDR3 totals 14 residues. Pooled samples include second doses given at about 4 or 12 weeks. These data come from a study of T cell responses to AZD1222 COVID-19 vaccine. Study findings and constraints: Targets within unmutated variant regions were reportedly found for nearly half of spike-specific TCRs. Baseline serostatus was positive in only 5 to 7 AZD1222 recipients. Donors were chiefly white British, with a greater number of females, and clonal diversity was perhaps underestimated.

The source material was peripheral blood, sampled 28 days after the second AZD1222 dose. This rearrangement joins TRBV18 to TRBJ2-6, with D perhaps matching TRBD2 (5 bases). The receptor's source is an adult who received the AZD1222 COVID-19 vaccine. The CDR3 is CASSRGAGANVLTF. The CDR3, as DNA: TGTGCCAGCTCCCGGGGAGCTGGGGCCAACGTCCTGACTTTC.